The 21 T cell receptor beta chains listed next were all sequenced from one sample in a study of CD8 T cells in Susac syndrome. Random-hexamer reverse transcription was applied to about 0.45 to 1 ug RNA. TCRdb re-called the immunoSEQ multiplex PCR reads with MiXCR, one entry per CDR3 protein. The table records just over 150,000 distinct CDR3 sequences, 85% to 95% of them present only once. The sequencing input was CD4+ T cells from PBMCs. These receptors were obtained from a human donor with Susac syndrome.

V gene TRBV20-1 combines with J gene TRBJ1-5; D unresolved. The V gene lost 5 bases and the J gene lost 4 bases, with 9 bases spanning the gap. Germline V gene lookup returns CDR1 DFQATT and CDR2 SNEGSKA (reference sequence). This CDR3 has 12 amino acids. The CDR3 DNA sequence: TGCAGTGCTCTGAGGGTGAATCAGCCCCAGCATTTT. Amino acids: CSALRVNQPQHF.

The table lists this clonotype with a count of one. The J gene is TRBJ2-5, the V gene TRBV9; 8 positions agree with TRBD1. Germline V gives CDR1 SGDLS, CDR2 YYNGEE. Trimming took 0 bases from V and 1 from J; bases not matched to a gene: 2. The length of the CDR3 is 15 residues. CDR3 coding DNA: TGTGCCAGCAGCGTAGCCGGACAGGGCCAAGAGACCCAGTACTTC. Protein product: CASSVAGQGQETQYF.

This chain links TRBV15 with TRBJ1-5; 7 bases map to TRBD1. The junction had 11 bases not matched to a gene; V was cut back by 5 bases and J by 1 base. The CDR3 contains 17 residues. CDR1 LNHNV and CDR2 YYDKDF come from the germline V gene (reference sequence). In nucleotides, the CDR3 is TGTGCCACCAGCCGCAATAAGGGGGCCCTAAGCAATCAGCCCCAGCATTTT. It yields the protein CATSRNKGALSNQPQHF.

The chain couples TRBV12-3 or TRBV12-4 to TRBJ2-6; maybe TRBD2 (5 bases). This CDR3 has 14 residues. V was pared by 7 bases and J by 0 bases, with 7 bases between. The DNA for the CDR3 is TGTGCCAGCACCCGGGACTCTGGGGCCAACGTCCTGACTTTC. Protein product: CASTRDSGANVLTF.

This rearrangement joins TRBV4-3 to TRBJ2-3, with TRBD1 matching 10 bases. The CDR3 is made up of 14 amino acids. J was trimmed by 6 bases and V by 1 base; bases with no gene match: 1. CDR1 and CDR2 (germline): LGHNA, YSLEER. Here the CDR3 reads CASSQGTGGDTQYF. For the CDR3, the DNA is TGCGCCAGCAGCCAAGGGACAGGGGGGGATACGCAGTATTTT.

The chain joins TRBV18 to TRBJ2-1, with D possibly being TRBD1 (5 bases). This CDR3 is built from 14 residues. Germline CDR1 is KGHSH and CDR2 is LQKENI. Trimming cost V 0 bases and J 4 bases, with 7 bases left between them. The CDR3 DNA is TGTGCCAGCTCACCACCGGGGCTTTACAATGAGCAGTTCTTC. Translated, it gives CASSPPGLYNEQFF.

This chain joins TRBV6-5 and TRBJ2-5; D unclear. CDR3 length: 15 residues. With 3 bases removed from V and 7 bases from J, the gap between germline ends came to 18 bases. Germline assignment: CDR1 MNHEY and CDR2 SVGAGI. CDR3 protein: CASSYDQTRSGTQYF. CDR3 DNA: TGTGCCAGCAGTTATGATCAAACACGATCTGGGACCCAGTACTTC.

The V and J genes are TRBV29-1 and TRBJ1-2; no definite D call. From germline, CDR1 is SQVTM and CDR2 ANQGSEA. The germline V and J ends were trimmed by 6 bases and 5 bases, with 13 bases remaining between them. This CDR3 comprises 12 residues. CDR3 in DNA: TGCAGCGTGGCGGGCCTCCGTTATGGCTACACCTTC. Its protein product is CSVAGLRYGYTF.

This clonotype has more than one count but fewer than ten. The chain recombines TRBV27 with TRBJ1-6; D unresolved. The V gene lost 3 bases and the J gene lost 7 bases, with 4 bases spanning the gap. Germline-derived CDR1 and CDR2 are MNHEY and SMNVEV (reference sequence). This CDR3 has 12 residues. CDR3 nucleotides: TGTGCCAGCAGTTTTCGAAATTCACCCCTCCACTTT. Protein sequence: CASSFRNSPLHF.

The chain is built from TRBV25-1 and TRBJ1-2, with 8 bases aligning to TRBD1. The ends lost 3 bases at V and 4 bases at J; junction bases unmatched: 7. Germline loops: CDR1 MGHDK, CDR2 SYGVNS. The CDR3 runs 15 residues. CDR3 in amino acids: CASSDEARGLYGYTF. In DNA form, the CDR3 reads TGTGCCAGCAGTGACGAGGCCAGGGGGCTCTATGGCTACACCTTC.

The rearrangement joins TRBV9 to TRBJ2-7; 13 bases are shared with TRBD2. V was pared by 4 bases and J by 1 base, with 2 bases of the junction left unmatched. CDR1 is SGDLS and CDR2 is YYNGEE in the germline V gene. The CDR3 contains 15 residues. The DNA of the CDR3 is TGTGCCAGCAGCAAGGGACTAGCGGGGTCCTACGAGCAGTACTTC. Translated, it gives CASSKGLAGSYEQYF. Using reference TRBV9 and TRBJ2-7 for the parts outside the CDR3, the full variable domain is DSGVTQTPKHLITATGQRVTLRCSPRSGDLSVYWYQQSLDQGLQFLIQYYNGEERAKGNILERFSAQQFPDLHSELNLSSLELGDSALYFCASSKGLAGSYEQYFGPGTRLTVT.

The chain links TRBV6-5 to TRBJ1-3; a weak D match, TRBD1 (6 bases). The ends were cut back, 6 bases at V and 7 bases at J, with 10 bases in the middle. In germline, CDR1 is MNHEY, CDR2 SVGAGI. The CDR3 runs 12 residues. CDR3 bases: TGTGCCAGCAGCCCCGGGGGCAACACCATATATTTT. It yields the protein CASSPGGNTIYF.

This chain links TRBV29-1 with TRBJ2-3, with D hard to call. This CDR3 is 12 amino acids long. V was cut by 1 base and J by 1 base, with 3 bases left in between. Germline V gene data show CDR1 as SQVTM and CDR2 as ANQGSEA. CDR3 sequence reads: CSVEGGTDTQYF. The CDR3 nucleotides read TGCAGCGTTGAAGGGGGCACAGATACGCAGTATTTT.

V usage is TRBV10-2 and J usage is TRBJ1-5; perhaps TRBD1 as D (5 bases). The CDR3 consists of 14 residues. Germline CDR1 and CDR2: WSHSY and SAAADI. Trimming removed 7 bases at V and 4 bases at J, with 14 bases between. CDR3 in amino acids: CASTQGEGNQPQHF. CDR3 nucleotides: TGCGCCAGCACGCAGGGAGAAGGTAATCAGCCCCAGCATTTT.

Only one count was recorded for this clonotype. The chain couples TRBV25-1 to TRBJ2-7, with D possibly matching TRBD1 (5 bases). This CDR3 is built from 15 residues. V lost 5 bases and J 4 bases, leaving 18 bases between the germline ends. Germline V CDR1 and CDR2: MGHDK, SYGVNS. CDR3 loop: CASSPRDALNYEQYF. The CDR3 bases are TGTGCCAGCAGTCCCAGGGATGCCTTAAATTACGAGCAGTACTTC.

This chain links TRBV7-9 with TRBJ1-1; weak D call: TRBD1 (6 bases). CDR1 SEHNR and CDR2 FQNEAQ come from the germline V gene (reference sequence). Trimming took 1 base from V and 1 from J, leaving 10 bases between them. CDR3 length: 15 amino acids. The CDR3 DNA is TGTGCCAGCAGCTTAGGTCCGACAGGGAACACTGAAGCTTTCTTT. Protein product: CASSLGPTGNTEAFF.

The V call is TRBV20-1, the J call TRBJ2-3; perhaps TRBD1 as D (6 bases). The CDR3 is made up of 16 amino acids. With 5 bases removed from V and 0 bases from J, the gap between germline ends came to 18 bases. Looked up from germline, CDR1 is DFQATT and CDR2 is SNEGSKA (reference sequence). CDR3 sequence: CSAHSPTGPSTDTQYF. The CDR3 DNA reads TGCAGTGCTCATAGTCCTACAGGGCCGAGCACAGATACGCAGTATTTT.

The rearrangement uses TRBV6-5 and TRBJ1-2, with a tentative D call TRBD1 (5 bases). This CDR3 contains 12 residues. Germline values: CDR1 MNHEY, CDR2 SVGAGI. V was cut by 5 bases and J by 5 bases, with 9 bases left in between. CDR3 DNA sequence: TGTGCCAGCAGTCCCGCAGGGTATGGCTACACCTTC. It is translated as CASSPAGYGYTF.

V and J are TRBV19 and TRBJ2-2, with D possibly matching TRBD1 (5 bases). The germline CDR1 and CDR2 sequences are LNHDA and SQIVND (reference sequence). CDR3 size: 16 residues. V was pared by 7 bases and J by 0 bases, with 15 bases between. The CDR3 reads CASNPGWSANTGELFF. CDR3 DNA: TGTGCCAGTAACCCAGGGTGGTCCGCGAACACCGGGGAGCTGTTTTTT.

This clonotype was recorded once. The J gene is TRBJ1-4, the V gene TRBV23-1; unclear D gene. TRBV23-1 is an ORF, with its function uncertain. Trimming cost V 3 bases and J 3 bases, with 8 bases left between them. The CDR3 length is 14 residues. CDR3 amino acids: CASSHQEANEKLFF. The CDR3 nucleotides read TGCGCCAGCAGTCATCAAGAAGCTAATGAAAAACTGTTTTTT.

The chain joins TRBV20-1 to TRBJ2-1, with D maybe TRBD1 (5 bases). This CDR3 contains 15 residues. V lost 2 bases and J 0 bases, leaving 11 bases between the germline ends. Germline CDR1 is DFQATT and CDR2 is SNEGSKA (reference sequence). The DNA of the CDR3 is TGCAGTGCTAGACCAGGGTCGAGCTCCTACAATGAGCAGTTCTTC. The encoded protein is CSARPGSSSYNEQFF.